This T cell receptor beta chain was captured in a study of blood T cell repertoires in COVID-19. Per the study methods: Scientists estimated how many nucleated cells there were by amplifying reference gene primers. Data came from immunoSEQ multiplex PCR; TCRdb stores just in-frame clones and leaves some out. V and J calls and clone size follow that table, whereas D and trimming were derived from the DNA. The data hold roughly 34,000 clones, with 80% to 90% observed a single time. This CDR3 contains 14 residues. V lost 8 bases to trimming and J lost 10 bases; unmatched junction nucleotides: 9. Germline V gene data show CDR1 as MNHEY and CDR2 as SVGAGI.

This chain uses TRBV6-5 with TRBJ2-1; 12 nucleotides agree with TRBD2. Sequencing was carried out using peripheral blood. The source is a man aged 55 to 70 with active COVID-19. The CDR3 sequence: CASGRTSGMNEQFF. As DNA, the CDR3 is TGTGCCAGCGGGAGGACTAGCGGGATGAACGAGCAGTTCTTC.